What follows describes a single T cell receptor beta chain. The sample holds many counts of this clonotype. The antigen it binds to is not known. No base quality values were provided; no much bigger clone lies one nucleotide off. This entry comes from a study of CD8 T cells in ankylosing spondylitis (dated by TCRdb to between 2016 and 2019). For the study in its entirety: The study profiled T cell receptor beta repertoires in healthy donors and ankylosing spondylitis patients to find disease-linked TCR variants. The full study cohort was made up of about 24 ankylosing spondylitis patients and roughly 98 healthy donors. Peripheral blood was sampled, and synovial fluid was also collected from ankylosing spondylitis patients.

Data came from an Illumina HiSeq 2500. Quantitative 5'-RACE with molecular barcodes was used to prepare TCR beta libraries. In the paper's pipeline: Disease-linked TCR variants were identified with a new computational method built on a probabilistic model of VDJ rearrangement. TCRdb itself trimmed the public reads at Q25 with fastp, ran MiXCR and retained productive beta chains. Rows with one shared CDR3 protein collapse into an entry with the most common genes and DNA. TCRdb's processing, not the authors' own work, is the source of the V and J calls. Counted in this sample were 150,000 to 200,000 distinct CDR3 sequences; roughly 18% of them appeared once. The leading ten clones occupy 3.5% to 5% of the sample. Study-wide conclusions, independent of this receptor: Some motif variants were previously reported in synovial fluid and blood of reactive arthritis patients, suggesting common disease-initiation mechanisms. A CD8+ phenotype was shown by the disease-linked clones, which were found at relatively low frequencies in peripheral blood. Blood from ankylosing spondylitis patients appeared to be characterized by a TCR beta motif composed of roughly eight highly homologous amino acid variants. The disease-linked clones were reported as significantly enriched in matched synovial fluid samples from ankylosing spondylitis patients.

Including cysteine and phenylalanine, the CDR3 has 20 amino acids. The entry retains the CDR3 DNA only, 60 bases that are in frame from base 1. The junction carries 23 bases between V and J, which are trimmed by 2 bases and 0 bases respectively. According to the germline V gene (reference sequence), CDR1 reads SEHNR and CDR2 reads FQNEAQ. The TCR comes from a male donor between 10 and 30 years old with ankylosing spondylitis or in good health (not recorded which). Donor details come from another sample of the same person, matched by shared clones. Sequencing was performed on blood, either unsorted or a sorted T cell fraction (not recorded which). The rearrangement combines TRBV7-9 with TRBJ2-1; no confident D gene assignment can be made. The sequenced DNA: TGTGCCAGCAGCTTATTAGGGTCCGCTAATTTTCGAAGCTCCTACAATGAGCAGTTCTTC. Translated, this is CASSLLGSANFRSSYNEQFF.